These 32 T cell receptor beta chains originate from one sample sequenced in a study of blood T cell repertoires in COVID-19 (dated by TCRdb to 2020 to 2021). Libraries came from the immunoSEQ multiplex PCR assay. TCRdb obtained this table from immuneACCESS and retained in-frame rearrangements with V and J assigned. These tables miss some clones; where compared with another copy, unresolved V genes account for less than half of the shortfall, and the remainder is unexplained. The sample records fewer than 300,000 clones, around 90% of which are singletons. In total, the top ten clones hold around 0.78% of the sample. The sequenced material came from peripheral blood. These receptors came from a woman aged 25 to 39 with acute or convalescent COVID-19.

The V gene is TRBV12-5, the J gene TRBJ1-5, with 7 nucleotides matching TRBD1. J gave up 4 bases and V 4 bases, and 4 bases lay outside the gene matches. CDR1 and CDR2 from the germline V gene are LGHNT and FRNRAP. The CDR3 length is 14 residues. CDR3: CASGSGTANQPQHF. The CDR3 DNA reads as TGTGCTAGTGGTTCCGGGACAGCAAATCAGCCCCAGCATTTT.

The DNA of the CDR3 is TGTGCCAGCAGCTTAACACTAGCGGGAGTATTCAATGAGCAGTTCTTC. Residues: CASSLTLAGVFNEQFF. The chain combines TRBV7-2 with TRBJ2-1; the match to TRBD2 covers 11 bases. Germline CDR1 reads SGHTA; CDR2 reads FQGNSA. The CDR3 sequence is 16 residues long. The V and J ends lost 2 bases and 6 bases, in that order; junction bases with no gene match: 6.

This rearrangement joins TRBV11-2 to TRBJ2-7, with 11 positions matching TRBD2. CDR1 and CDR2 (germline): SGHAT, FQNNGV. The CDR3 totals 16 residues. Trimming at V came to 6 bases and at J to 2 bases, leaving 9 bases not matched to a gene. CDR3 in amino acids: CASSWGLAEVAYEQYF. The CDR3 DNA follows: TGTGCCAGCAGTTGGGGACTAGCGGAAGTGGCCTACGAGCAGTACTTC.

V is TRBV5-1 and J is TRBJ1-1; possible D gene TRBD1, 5 bases. CDR3 size: 13 residues. Germline values: CDR1 SGHRS, CDR2 YFSETQ. The V gene lost 4 bases and the J gene lost 1 base, with 8 bases spanning the gap. The CDR3 nucleotides are TGCGCCAGCAGCCGACAGCGGAACACTGAAGCTTTCTTT. Amino acids: CASSRQRNTEAFF.

V gene TRBV19 combines with J gene TRBJ2-3; D perhaps matches TRBD1 (6 bases). Germline V lookup: CDR1 LNHDA, CDR2 SQIVND (reference sequence). There are 14 residues in the CDR3. Trimming took 7 bases from V and 6 from J, leaving 17 bases between them. In nucleotides, the CDR3 is TGTGCCAGTAACCAGTGGACAGCACATGATACGCAGTATTTT. It specifies CASNQWTAHDTQYF.

V gene TRBV11-2 combines with J gene TRBJ2-1; D ambiguous. This CDR3 is built from 15 residues. V was pared by 1 base and J by 5 bases, with 12 bases between. Per germline, CDR1 SGHAT and CDR2 FQNNGV. CDR3 DNA: TGTGCCAGCAGCTTAGGTTTTTTAGCCCACAATGAGCAGTTCTTC. Translating gives CASSLGFLAHNEQFF.

The chain carries TRBV7-9 and TRBJ2-2, with 9 bases matching TRBD1. With V trimmed by 8 bases and J by 8 bases, 9 bases remained unmatched. Germline V gives CDR1 SEHNR, CDR2 FQNEAQ (reference sequence). The CDR3 spans 14 residues. The CDR3 reads CASSGTGLFGELFF. The CDR3 DNA sequence: TGTGCCAGCTCCGGGACAGGGCTTTTTGGGGAGCTGTTTTTT.

CDR3 coding DNA: TGTGCCAGCAGCTTGGGAGGGAATGGCTACACCTTC. This sequence encodes CASSLGGNGYTF. The V gene is TRBV11-3, the J gene TRBJ1-2; no definite D call. CDR1 is SGHNT and CDR2 is YENEEA in the germline V gene. Trimming cost V 3 bases and J 6 bases, with 8 bases left between them. The CDR3 is made up of 12 amino acids. The complete variable domain, with remaining parts taken from reference TRBV11-3 and TRBJ1-2, reads EAGVVQSPRYKIIEKKQPVAFWCNPISGHNTLYWYLQNLGQGPELLIRYENEEAVDDSQLPKDRFSAERLKGVDSTLKIQPAELGDSAVYLCASSLGGNGYTFGSGTRLTVV.

This chain connects TRBV10-1 to TRBJ2-1, with 9 bases lining up with TRBD2. The CDR3 consists of 15 residues. Germline CDR1 WNHNN, CDR2 SYGVQD (reference sequence). V lost 0 bases and J lost 9; bases outside the gene matches: 6. The CDR3 region is CASSESSGSLSEQFF. The CDR3 DNA sequence: TGCGCCAGCAGTGAGTCTAGCGGGAGTTTAAGTGAGCAGTTCTTC.

The chain recombines TRBV15 with TRBJ1-1, with no clear D. The germline CDR1 and CDR2 sequences are LNHNV and YYDKDF (reference sequence). V was cut by 0 bases and J by 7 bases, with 12 bases left in between. CDR3 length equals 14 residues. The DNA for the CDR3 is TGTGCCACCAGCAGAGATTGGTCAGGCAATGAAGCTTTCTTT. It codes for CATSRDWSGNEAFF.

This chain links TRBV7-9 with TRBJ2-5; TRBD1 aligns across 11 bases. The CDR3 runs 16 residues. After removal of 6 bases from V and 3 bases from J, the junction contained 9 bases not matched to a gene. CDR1 SEHNR and CDR2 FQNEAQ come from the germline V gene (reference sequence). The CDR3 loop reads CASRRTGTGGKETQYF. The CDR3 DNA sequence: TGTGCCAGCAGAAGAACCGGGACAGGGGGTAAAGAGACCCAGTACTTC.

This clone appeared once. Distinct nucleotide sequences in the sample also encode this CDR3. This chain links TRBV6-4 with TRBJ2-2, with D possibly being TRBD2 (5 bases). The CDR3 is made up of 13 amino acids. Trimming removed 0 bases from V and 6 bases from J, with 5 bases in between. Per germline, CDR1 MRHNA and CDR2 SNTAGT. The CDR3, as DNA: TGTGCCAGCAGTGACTCTAGCGCCGGGGAGCTGTTTTTT. Translating gives CASSDSSAGELFF.

The chain couples TRBV19 to TRBJ1-5, with a tentative D call TRBD1 (5 bases). From germline, CDR1 is LNHDA and CDR2 SQIVND (reference sequence). Deletions cut 7 bases from V and 0 bases from J, with 13 bases between. There are 15 residues in the CDR3. As DNA, the CDR3 is TGTGCCAGTACGGTAAGGGGAAATAGCAATCAGCCCCAGCATTTT. This encodes CASTVRGNSNQPQHF. Combining the CDR3 with reference TRBV19 and TRBJ1-5 gives the whole variable domain DGGITQSPKYLFRKEGQNVTLSCEQNLNHDAMYWYRQDPGQGLRLIYYSQIVNDFQKGDIAEGYSVSREKKESFPLTVTSAQKNPTAFYLCASTVRGNSNQPQHFGDGTRLSIL.

The chain couples TRBV6-5 to TRBJ1-2; D call uncertain. CDR1 is MNHEY, CDR2 SVGAGI, per germline. The CDR3 is made up of 11 amino acids. V was clipped by 6 bases and J by 8 bases, with 10 bases between them. The chain's CDR3 is CASSTGLGYTF. The CDR3 DNA sequence: TGTGCCAGCAGCACCGGGTTAGGCTACACCTTC.

Only one count was recorded for this clone. V and J are TRBV2 and TRBJ2-5, with 11 positions matching TRBD1. The CDR3 loop spans 15 amino acids. The germline V gene encodes CDR1 SNHLY and CDR2 FYNNEI. Trimming cost V 5 bases and J 4 bases; bases outside gene matches: 6. The CDR3 DNA reads as TGTGCCAGCAGTTCGGACAGGGGGCACGTAGAGACCCAGTACTTC. Protein sequence: CASSSDRGHVETQYF. The entire variable domain, with the rest obtained from reference TRBV2 and TRBJ2-5, is as follows: EPEVTQTPSHQVTQMGQEVILRCVPISNHLYFYWYRQILGQKVEFLVSFYNNEISEKSEIFDDQFSVERPDGSNFTLKIRSTKLEDSAMYFCASSSDRGHVETQYFGPGTRLLVL.

This rearrangement joins TRBV18 to TRBJ2-5; TRBD1 is a possible D gene (6 bases). Trimming removed 3 bases from V and 2 bases from J, with 19 bases in between. CDR3 length: 17 amino acids. CDR1 and CDR2 (germline): KGHSH, LQKENI. The chain's CDR3 is CASSPKARGRFQETQYF. CDR3 DNA: TGTGCCAGCTCACCCAAGGCCAGGGGTCGATTTCAAGAGACCCAGTACTTC.

The V gene is TRBV19, the J gene TRBJ2-5; the match to TRBD1 covers 7 bases. The CDR3 runs 15 residues. Trimming removed 5 bases from V and 3 bases from J; junction bases left unmatched: 9. Germline V gene sequence: CDR1 LNHDA, CDR2 SQIVND (reference sequence). The CDR3 loop is CASSADRVGEETQYF. The CDR3 nucleotides are TGTGCCAGTAGTGCCGACAGGGTAGGAGAAGAGACCCAGTACTTC.

The chain carries TRBV3-1 (or the pseudogene TRBV3-2) and TRBJ2-1; D perhaps matches TRBD2 (6 bases). V lost 6 bases and J lost 6, with 15 bases in between. Germline CDR1 LGHDT, CDR2 YNNKEL (reference sequence). CDR3 length: 14 residues. The CDR3 sequence is CASSQLAMFNEQFF. The CDR3 DNA follows: TGTGCCAGCAGTCAGCTAGCGATGTTCAATGAGCAGTTCTTC.

This clone was seen only a few times. CDR3 protein: CASRKTGSLRYEQYF. The CDR3 DNA reads TGTGCCAGCAGGAAAACAGGATCCCTCCGCTACGAGCAGTACTTC. The gene calls are TRBV28 and TRBJ2-7, with a possible D match to TRBD1 (5 bases). Germline V CDR1 and CDR2: MDHEN, SYDVKM. V was trimmed by 6 bases and J by 3 bases, leaving 18 bases between them. CDR3 length equals 15 residues.

V is TRBV2 and J is TRBJ2-2; D is perhaps TRBD2 (7 bases). Germline lookup yields CDR1 SNHLY and CDR2 FYNNEI. CDR3 length equals 17 residues. Trimming left V 4 bases short and J 6 bases short, with 21 bases between. The CDR3 DNA reads as TGTGCCAGCAGTGCAAACAGGGCGGGAGTGGGGGCCGGGGAGCTGTTTTTT. Translation: CASSANRAGVGAGELFF.

The J gene is TRBJ2-7, the V gene TRBV5-5; 8 bases agree with TRBD1. This CDR3 has 15 amino acids. The junction had 6 bases not matched to a gene; V was cut back by 4 bases and J by 0 bases. CDR1 is SGHKS and CDR2 is YYEKEE in the germline V gene (reference sequence). Written as DNA, the CDR3 is TGTGCCAGCAGCCCAAGGACAGGGAGCTCCTACGAGCAGTACTTC. Encoded protein: CASSPRTGSSYEQYF.

This chain uses TRBV10-3 with TRBJ2-7; TRBD2 aligns across 7 bases. This CDR3 comprises 16 residues. Germline values: CDR1 ENHRY, CDR2 SYGVKD. V lost 3 bases, J lost 2 bases, and 10 bases stayed unmatched. The CDR3 here is CAISDVSGQKTYEQYF. The CDR3 DNA is TGTGCCATCAGTGACGTTAGCGGGCAAAAGACCTACGAGCAGTACTTC.

The rearrangement joins TRBV29-1 to TRBJ2-6; weak D call: TRBD2 (7 bases). Germline CDR1 reads SQVTM; CDR2 reads ANQGSEA. The CDR3 is 17 residues long. V was pared by 7 bases and J by 0 bases, with 19 bases between. The CDR3 region has the DNA TGCAGCGCGGGGGGATCTACAGGGTCCTCTGGGGCCAACGTCCTGACTTTC. Residues: CSAGGSTGSSGANVLTF.

The genes are TRBV7-2 and TRBJ2-1; TRBD2 might be the D (6 bases). The length of the CDR3 is 18 residues. From germline, CDR1 is SGHTA and CDR2 FQGNSA. Between the trimmed V and J ends, which lost 5 bases and 0 bases, there was a span of 20 bases. The CDR3 loop is CASSPYRIGSSSYNEQFF. CDR3 nucleotides: TGTGCCAGCAGCCCCTACCGCATCGGGAGTAGCTCCTACAATGAGCAGTTCTTC.

The chain links TRBV11-2 to TRBJ2-7, with 7 bases that match TRBD2. The CDR3 has 15 amino acids. Germline values: CDR1 SGHAT, CDR2 FQNNGV. V gave up 1 base and J gave up 4 bases; unmatched junction bases: 7. The CDR3 sequence is CASSLAGTTVYEQYF. CDR3 DNA: TGTGCCAGCAGCTTAGCCGGGACTACCGTTTACGAGCAGTACTTC.

The V gene is TRBV20-1, the J gene TRBJ2-5; D not resolved. This CDR3 contains 11 residues. Per the germline V gene, CDR1 is DFQATT and CDR2 is SNEGSKA (reference sequence). The V end was cut by 3 bases, the J end by 2 bases, with 4 bases between. Written as DNA, the CDR3 is TGCAGTGCTAGTCGTCAAGAGACCCAGTACTTC. Translated, it gives CSASRQETQYF.

The rearrangement uses TRBV21-1 and TRBJ2-6; the D call TRBD1 from the table was never checked on the DNA. TRBV21-1 corresponds to a pseudogene. There are 21 residues in the CDR3. The CDR3 DNA reads TGTGCCAGCAGCATCTCCCTCGGGCGGGGGACAGGGGCGAGAGGGGCCAACGTCCTGACTTTC. Protein sequence: CASSISLGRGTGARGANVLTF.

The rearrangement uses TRBV5-6 and TRBJ1-2, with TRBD1 matching over 8 bases. Unmatched junction bases numbered 5, after V lost 3 bases and J lost 4 bases. In germline, CDR1 is SGHDT, CDR2 YYEEEE. This CDR3 is 14 amino acids long. The CDR3 DNA reads as TGTGCCAGCAGCTCTAATGACAGGGGCTATGGCTACACCTTC. Its protein product is CASSSNDRGYGYTF. Full variable domain (missing parts from reference TRBV5-6 and TRBJ1-2): DAGVTQSPTHLIKTRGQQVTLRCSPKSGHDTVSWYQQALGQGPQFIFQYYEEEERQRGNFPDRFSGHQFPNYSSELNVNALLLGDSALYLCASSSNDRGYGYTFGSGTRLTVV.

A few counts support this clone. The chain carries TRBV18 and TRBJ2-2, with TRBD1 identical over 8 bases. The CDR3 spans 16 residues. The V segment lost 6 bases and the J segment 0 bases; nucleotides outside the gene matches: 6. Germline V gives CDR1 KGHSH, CDR2 LQKENI. CDR3 sequence: CASSFTGGTNTGELFF. As DNA, the CDR3 is TGTGCCAGCTCGTTCACAGGGGGTACGAACACCGGGGAGCTGTTTTTT.

This rearrangement joins TRBV5-4 to TRBJ2-7, with 8 bases lining up with TRBD1. The V segment lost 2 bases and the J segment 6 bases; nucleotides outside the gene matches: 10. This CDR3 is 15 amino acids long. Germline V CDR1 and CDR2: SGHNT, YYREEE (reference sequence). This CDR3 is CASSLGQGKTLEQYF. The CDR3 region has the DNA TGTGCCAGCAGCTTAGGACAGGGAAAGACGCTCGAGCAGTACTTC.

The chain combines TRBV6-2 or TRBV6-3 with TRBJ1-1; D gene uncertain. V lost 2 bases, J lost 7 bases, and 8 bases lay in between. CDR1 is MNHEY and CDR2 is SVGEGT in the germline V gene. The length of the CDR3 is 12 residues. CDR3 sequence reads: CASSYAVREAFF. CDR3 nucleotide sequence: TGTGCCAGCAGTTACGCGGTCCGTGAAGCTTTCTTT.

The genes are TRBV5-3 and TRBJ2-1; TRBD2 aligns across 9 bases. TRBV5-3 is filed as an ORF, its function uncertain. Losses at the gene ends were 1 base for V and 9 bases for J; bases not matched to a gene: 17. The CDR3 is made up of 18 amino acids. The CDR3 loop reads CARSLPACGRAEVGEQFF. The CDR3, as DNA: TGTGCCAGAAGCTTGCCAGCGTGCGGGAGGGCCGAGGTCGGTGAGCAGTTCTTC.